The 2 T cell receptor beta chains listed next were all sequenced from one sample in a study of T cells after yellow fever vaccination. Via MiXCR, TCRdb re-called the 5' RACE reads, giving one row per CDR3 protein. The table lists almost 600,000 distinct CDR3 sequences, approximately 12% of them singletons, with around 15% in the top ten. The specimen comprised PBMCs, sampled on the day of the yellow fever booster vaccination. These receptors all stem from a young man who received the YFV17D yellow fever vaccine.

This clonotype was picked up many times. J is TRBJ2-1 and V is TRBV18, with 10 positions matching TRBD2. Germline V gene lookup returns CDR1 KGHSH and CDR2 LQKENI. The length of the CDR3 is 19 residues. With V trimmed by 8 bases and J by 0 bases, 16 bases remained unmatched. In nucleotides, the CDR3 is TGTGCCAGCAGGAACTCGATAGGGACTAGCGCCAGCTCCTACAATGAGCAGTTCTTC. This encodes CASRNSIGTSASSYNEQFF. Variable domain in full (rest from reference TRBV18 and TRBJ2-1): NAGVMQNPRHLVRRRGQEARLRCSPMKGHSHVYWYRQLPEEGLKFMVYLQKENIIDESGMPKERFSAEFPKEGPSILRIQQVVRGDSAAYFCASRNSIGTSASSYNEQFFGPGTRLTVL.

This clonotype turned up a few times. The chain uses TRBV5-1 and TRBJ2-4, with TRBD2 identical over 9 bases. There are 15 residues in the CDR3. Trimming removed 3 bases from V and 7 bases from J; junction bases left unmatched: 8. Looked up from germline, CDR1 is SGHRS and CDR2 is YFSETQ. CDR3 sequence reads: CASSSGLARGNIQYF. As DNA, the CDR3 is TGCGCCAGCAGCTCCGGACTAGCGCGGGGGAACATTCAGTACTTC.